These 14 T cell receptor beta chains were sequenced from one sample in a study of T-cell memory formation after mild COVID-19. MiXCR was run by TCRdb on the 5' RACE reads, yielding one entry per CDR3 protein. Of hundreds of thousands of distinct CDR3 sequences listed, about a sixth are singletons. The source material was PBMCs or a T cell subset sorted from them (not recorded which). All receptors come from an adult woman who had mild COVID-19 (a few samples of this study predate the infection). Cell type and time point are not known.

The chain is built from TRBV4-3 and TRBJ1-2; 10 positions match TRBD1. V dropped 6 bases and J dropped 5; count of bases not matched to a gene: 12. Per the germline V gene, CDR1 is LGHNA and CDR2 is YSLEER. This CDR3 contains 16 residues. The CDR3 loop reads CASSPYPGTGAYGYTF. The CDR3 DNA follows: TGCGCCAGCAGTCCATACCCCGGGACAGGGGCTTATGGCTACACCTTC.

The chain carries TRBV5-1 and TRBJ1-1; a possible D gene is TRBD1 (6 bases). Germline V lookup: CDR1 SGHRS, CDR2 YFSETQ. This CDR3 comprises 14 residues. V lost 1 base and J 4 bases, leaving 11 bases between the germline ends. The CDR3: CASSLRRGGTEAFF. The CDR3 bases are TGCGCCAGCAGCTTGCGGAGGGGGGGCACTGAAGCTTTCTTT.

This rearrangement joins TRBV11-2 to TRBJ1-1; 7 nucleotides align to TRBD1. Trimming cost V 5 bases and J 7 bases; bases outside gene matches: 13. Germline CDR1 and CDR2: SGHAT and FQNNGV. The CDR3 is 15 amino acids. CDR3 residues: CASSHWDRFWYEAFF. The CDR3, as DNA: TGTGCCAGCAGCCACTGGGACAGATTCTGGTATGAAGCTTTCTTT.

The chain uses TRBV27 and TRBJ2-1; 7 positions match TRBD2. The germline gives CDR1 MNHEY, CDR2 SMNVEV (reference sequence). With V trimmed by 0 bases and J by 7 bases, 9 bases remained unmatched. The CDR3 is 16 residues long. The CDR3, as DNA: TGTGCCAGCAGTTTATCCTGGACTAGTAGTAGGAATGAGCAGTTCTTC. Its translation is CASSLSWTSSRNEQFF.

This clonotype was found once. The CDR3 coding sequence is TGTGCCACCAGCAGAGTCTCCGCCCGTTCAACTAATGAAAAACTGTTTTTT. It specifies CATSRVSARSTNEKLFF. The chain carries TRBV15 and TRBJ1-4; D gene uncertain. This CDR3 comprises 17 residues. From germline, CDR1 is LNHNV and CDR2 YYDKDF (reference sequence). Deletions cut 1 base from V and 0 bases from J, with 12 bases between. Full variable domain (outside the CDR3, taken from reference TRBV15 and TRBJ1-4): DAMVIQNPRYQVTQFGKPVTLSCSQTLNHNVMYWYQQKSSQAPKLLFHYYDKDFNNEADTPDNFQSRRPNTSFCFLDIRSPGLGDTAMYLCATSRVSARSTNEKLFFGSGTQLSVL.

The chain has TRBV13 and TRBJ2-5, with D possibly matching TRBD2 (6 bases). The V gene's germline CDR1 is PRHDT and CDR2 FYEKMQ (reference sequence). V lost 10 bases, J lost 7 bases, and 19 bases lay in between. The CDR3 contains 13 residues. The CDR3 DNA sequence: TGTGCCATTAGGGACTCCGAAGGAGGGACCCAGTACTTC. Amino acids: CAIRDSEGGTQYF.

This clonotype was found a few times. The V call is TRBV7-6, the J call TRBJ2-2; 14 nucleotides line up with TRBD2. Germline CDR1 and CDR2: SGHVS and FNYEAQ. J gave up 5 bases and V 5 bases, and 7 bases lay outside the gene matches. The CDR3 sequence is 17 residues long. The CDR3: CASSLGLAGATTGELFF. The CDR3 DNA follows: TGTGCCAGCAGCCTGGGACTAGCGGGAGCTACTACCGGGGAGCTGTTTTTT. The full variable domain, in which reference TRBV7-6 and TRBJ2-2 provide the parts outside the CDR3, is GAGVSQSPRYKVTKRGQDVALRCDPISGHVSLYWYRQALGQGPEFLTYFNYEAQQDKSGLPNDRFSAERPEGSISTLTIQRTEQRDSAMYRCASSLGLAGATTGELFFGEGSRLTVL.

The chain couples TRBV27 to TRBJ1-1; no clear D. Between the trimmed V and J ends, which lost 5 bases and 4 bases, there was a span of 17 bases. Germline CDR1 MNHEY, CDR2 SMNVEV (reference sequence). The CDR3 runs to 15 residues. CDR3 in amino acids: CASSPWAGRGTEAFF. The DNA of the CDR3 is TGTGCCAGCAGTCCCTGGGCCGGGCGGGGCACTGAAGCTTTCTTT.

This clonotype showed up many times. V gene TRBV29-1 combines with J gene TRBJ2-7, with D uncertain. CDR1 and CDR2 (germline): SQVTM, ANQGSEA. This CDR3 spans 12 amino acids. V was trimmed by 4 bases and J by 2 bases, leaving 9 bases between them. This CDR3 reads CSVGATAYEQYF. CDR3 nucleotide sequence: TGCAGCGTTGGGGCTACCGCCTACGAGCAGTACTTC.

This rearrangement joins TRBV12-3 or TRBV12-4 to TRBJ1-5, with D perhaps matching TRBD1 (5 bases). Deletions cut 5 bases from V and 0 bases from J, with 8 bases between. This CDR3 is 14 amino acids long. The CDR3 loop is CASSTGPSNQPQHF. As DNA, the CDR3 is TGTGCCAGCAGTACGGGGCCTAGCAATCAGCCCCAGCATTTT.

The gene calls are TRBV4-3 and TRBJ2-1; 9 bases are a match to TRBD2. This CDR3 region has 18 residues. V lost 0 bases, J lost 6 bases, and 12 bases stayed unmatched. Per the germline V gene, CDR1 is LGHNA and CDR2 is YSLEER. CDR3 coding DNA: TGCGCCAGCAGCCAAGAGGTGTTTCTAGCGGGAAGGAGCAATGAGCAGTTCTTC. Translation: CASSQEVFLAGRSNEQFF.

This clonotype was observed a handful of times. The genes are TRBV19 and TRBJ2-1; TRBD1 aligns across 7 bases. CDR3 size: 19 residues. The junction had 19 bases not matched to a gene; V was cut back by 8 bases and J by 0 bases. In germline, CDR1 is LNHDA, CDR2 SQIVND (reference sequence). The CDR3 spells CASRPRHGTASSSYNEQFF. The CDR3 region has the DNA TGTGCCAGTCGACCAAGACACGGGACAGCGTCAAGCTCCTACAATGAGCAGTTCTTC.

The chain is built from TRBV6-5 and TRBJ2-7; the D call may be TRBD1 or TRBD2 (5 bases each). The germline CDR1 and CDR2 sequences are MNHEY and SVGAGI. V lost 2 bases and J lost 6, with 11 bases in between. This CDR3 is built from 13 residues. The CDR3 is CASSYEGTSEQYF. CDR3 sequence (DNA): TGTGCCAGCAGTTACGAAGGGACGAGCGAGCAGTACTTC.

V and J are TRBV7-2 and TRBJ2-2, with 8 positions matching TRBD1. This CDR3 has 20 amino acids. The germline V gene encodes CDR1 SGHTA and CDR2 FQGNSA. Germline trimming cut 5 bases from V and 6 bases from J; bases unmatched to any gene: 23. The CDR3 loop is CASSTSSGQGLGFGSGELFF. CDR3 sequence (DNA): TGTGCCAGCAGCACAAGCTCCGGACAGGGATTAGGGTTTGGGTCCGGGGAGCTGTTTTTT.